Below are 4 T cell receptor beta chains sequenced from a single sample in a study of Graves' ophthalmopathy and Graves' hyperthyroidism. The study amplified TCR beta CDR3 regions using RNA transcripts. The workflow started with a first-round RT-PCR run with HTBI primers and then moved on to a second-round multiplex PCR. TCRdb re-called the multiplex PCR reads with MiXCR, one entry per CDR3 protein. The sample lists 1 million to 1.3 million distinct CDR3 sequences, 35% to 45% occurring once. Sequencing input: peripheral blood or thyroid tissue (not recorded which). These receptors were collected from an adult man with Graves' hyperthyroidism.

V gene TRBV15 combines with J gene TRBJ1-4, with D perhaps matching TRBD1 (6 bases). The CDR3 spans 15 residues. Trimming cost V 1 base and J 7 bases, with 13 bases left between them. Looked up from germline, CDR1 is LNHNV and CDR2 is YYDKDF (reference sequence). In DNA, the CDR3 is TGTGCCACCAGCAGAGTCCCGGGGGCTGGTGAAAAACTGTTTTTT. Translated: CATSRVPGAGEKLFF.

The chain joins TRBV7-9 to TRBJ2-2, with D unclear. The V gene's germline CDR1 is SEHNR and CDR2 FQNEAQ (reference sequence). V was trimmed by 5 bases and J by 1 base, leaving 17 bases between them. This CDR3 spans 17 amino acids. In DNA, the CDR3 is TGTGCCAGCAGCACCCACACACTACGGAGGAACACCGGGGAGCTGTTTTTT. Translating gives CASSTHTLRRNTGELFF.

This clonotype appeared many times. The gene calls are TRBV20-1 and TRBJ1-5, with 9 bases aligning to TRBD1. Trimming removed 3 bases from V and 6 bases from J; junction bases left unmatched: 12. CDR1 and CDR2 from the germline V gene are DFQATT and SNEGSKA (reference sequence). The CDR3 spans 16 residues. The CDR3 protein is CSASGLTGGVGQPQHF. CDR3 coding DNA: TGCAGTGCTAGTGGGTTAACAGGGGGCGTTGGTCAGCCCCAGCATTTT.

This clonotype was detected ten times or more. V and J are TRBV7-9 and TRBJ1-6; 7 nucleotides agree with TRBD1. Germline CDR1 SEHNR, CDR2 FQNEAQ (reference sequence). The V segment lost 2 bases and the J segment 8 bases; nucleotides outside the gene matches: 6. CDR3 size: 15 residues. CDR3 loop: CASSLSGRGDSPLHF. Written as DNA, the CDR3 is TGTGCCAGCAGCTTATCGGGCAGGGGGGATTCACCCCTCCACTTT.